This T cell receptor (beta chain) appears in the sequencing data of a study of lymphopenia after photon versus proton radiotherapy. Turning to this clone: No antigen is known for it.

V lost 3 bases and J lost 3; bases outside the gene matches: 4. CDR1 SNHLY and CDR2 FYNNEI come from the germline V gene. The CDR3 runs to 15 residues. Profiling relied on immunoSEQ multiplex PCR, and the TCRdb table lists in-frame clones only, not all of them. This table holds around 20,000 clones, roughly 91% found once. Overall study results and limits: Under photons, naive T cells and diversity fell while effector/memory populations rose. After the lymphocyte nadir, photon-treated repertoires showed oligoclonal expansion, especially of CD8+ Temra cells. Survival link was tested only in deceased patients; proton benefit remains a possibility. Post-nadir TCR diversity decline inversely tracked overall survival among those who died.

The chain couples TRBV2 to TRBJ2-3; 9 bases align to TRBD2. The source is a woman aged 65 to 85 with pancreatic cancer. Some clones in this sample may be carry-over from other donors' samples. This sample comprised peripheral blood, obtained from a patient treated with proton-based radiotherapy. The DNA of the CDR3 is TGTGCCAGCAGTGAGCGACTAGCGGATACAGATACGCAGTATTTT. It codes for CASSERLADTDTQYF. Supplemented by reference TRBV2 and TRBJ2-3, the full variable domain reads EPEVTQTPSHQVTQMGQEVILRCVPISNHLYFYWYRQILGQKVEFLVSFYNNEISEKSEIFDDQFSVERPDGSNFTLKIRSTKLEDSAMYFCASSERLADTDTQYFGPGTRLTVL.